This T cell receptor (beta chain) appears in the sequencing data of a study of blood T cell repertoires in COVID-19 (dated by TCRdb to 2018 to 2021). Some background on the complete study: Collaborator samples came from the United States, Italy and Spain and covered acute and convalescent phases of COVID-19. HLA class I and class II types, where available, came from metadata supplied by the sample provider rather than from assay-based typing. A freely available public database, intended as a resource for researchers studying the immune response to SARS-CoV-2, is where the repertoires were released. Deeply sampled blood TCRbeta repertoires from subjects exposed to, actively infected with, or recovered from COVID-19 were included in the dataset. The prospective study material was composed of cDNA or gDNA derived from T cells, B-cell-depleted T cells, or PBMCs. The samples were drawn from two sources: the first 160 participants of the ongoing ImmuneRACE study, and approximately 1,300 subjects contributed by 6 global collaborators. Sample metadata almost always included a de-identified subject ID, COVID-19 status, age in years and sex. Paper-wide results and their limitations: How much clinical and demographic metadata was included differed by source and by participant, and the metadata was provided uncurated.

TCRbeta CDR3 regions were amplified from genomic DNA using the immunoSEQ Assay, a bias-controlled multiplex PCR. The paper's data handling went like this. The number of nucleated cells in each sample was estimated by amplification of reference gene primers within the assay. Sequence reads were collapsed and filtered to measure the absolute abundance of every unique TCRbeta CDR3 rearrangement. For each sample, productive Simpson clonality was calculated as the square root of Simpson's diversity index across productive rearrangements. The clones in this table, taken by TCRdb from immuneACCESS, are in-frame only. Not every clone is retained; where verified, under half of the shortfall comes from an unresolved V gene, and the cause of the rest is unknown. That table furnishes V, J and clone size, whereas the DNA furnished D and trimming. The sample table records about 190,000 clones; about 85% of these occur just once. Clones ranked in the top ten supply roughly 21% of the sample.

From its cysteine to its phenylalanine, the CDR3 spans 14 amino acids. This entry keeps only the CDR3 DNA: 42 bases, framed from base 1. As regards this clone: No cognate antigen has been identified for it. No per-base quality is available; no much larger clone lies one base away.

Whole blood was collected in K2EDTA tubes by collaborating institutions according to the institutions' own protocols. For TCRbeta analysis, collaborators shipped samples as frozen whole blood, isolated PBMCs, or DNA extracted from either of those sample types. This TCR was recovered from a man in his sixties with active or convalescent COVID-19. This chain is built from TRBV21-1 and TRBJ1-2; the tabulated D call, TRBD1, remains unverified against the DNA. TRBV21-1 is reported as a pseudogene. The sequencing input was peripheral blood. The sequenced DNA is TGTGCCAGCAGACCCGGGACAGCGAACTATGGCTACACCTTC. Translated, this gives CASRPGTANYGYTF.